The present TCR beta chain was sequenced within a study of shared T cell receptors in the human thymus. Between the trimmed V and J ends, which lost 2 bases and 4 bases, there was a span of 11 bases. The germline V gene has CDR1 MDHEN and CDR2 SYDVKM. The CDR3 covers 14 residues. Method: immunoSEQ multiplex PCR; TCRdb's copy keeps in-frame clones and lacks some. This table holds about 380,000 clones, around 93% found once. The sample consisted of thymocytes. This TCR came from a human donor. The chain uses TRBV28 and TRBJ1-2, with D unresolved. CDR3 amino acids: CASSLRTGPYGYTF. In nucleotides, the CDR3 is TGTGCCAGCAGTTTAAGGACGGGCCCCTATGGCTACACCTTC.